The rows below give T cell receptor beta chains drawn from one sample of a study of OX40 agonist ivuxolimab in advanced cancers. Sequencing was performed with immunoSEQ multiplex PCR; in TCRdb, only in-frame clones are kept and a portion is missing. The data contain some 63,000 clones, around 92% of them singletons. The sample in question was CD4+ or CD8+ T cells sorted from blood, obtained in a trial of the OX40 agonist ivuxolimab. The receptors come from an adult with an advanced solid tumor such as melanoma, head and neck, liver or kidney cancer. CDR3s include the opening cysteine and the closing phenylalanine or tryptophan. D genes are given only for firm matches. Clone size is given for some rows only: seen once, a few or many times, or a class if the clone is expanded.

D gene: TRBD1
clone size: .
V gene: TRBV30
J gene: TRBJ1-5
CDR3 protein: CAWSGGQGRNQPQHF
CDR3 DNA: TGTGCCTGGAGTGGGGGACAGGGGAGGAATCAGCCCCAGCATTTT

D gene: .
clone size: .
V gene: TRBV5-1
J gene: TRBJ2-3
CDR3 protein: CASSLDNGGRGTDTQYF
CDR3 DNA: TGCGCCAGCAGCTTAGATAACGGGGGCCGAGGCACAGATACGCAGTATTTT

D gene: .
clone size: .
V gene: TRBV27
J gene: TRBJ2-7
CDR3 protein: CASSLGVPSYEQYF
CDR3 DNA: TGTGCCAGCAGTTTGGGGGTGCCATCCTACGAGCAGTACTTC

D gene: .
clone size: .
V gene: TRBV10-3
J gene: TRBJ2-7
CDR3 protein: CAISASPGTTYEQYF
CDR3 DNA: TGTGCCATCAGTGCATCCCCCGGGACGACCTACGAGCAGTACTTC

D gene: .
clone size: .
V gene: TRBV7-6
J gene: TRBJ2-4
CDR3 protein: CASSLGGDLAKNIQYF
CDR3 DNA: TGTGCCAGCAGCTTAGGGGGGGATCTGGCCAAAAACATTCAGTACTTC

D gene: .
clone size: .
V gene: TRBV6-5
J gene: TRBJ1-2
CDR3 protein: CASSYNAGDFGYTF
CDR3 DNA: TGTGCCAGCAGTTATAATGCAGGGGACTTTGGCTACACCTTC

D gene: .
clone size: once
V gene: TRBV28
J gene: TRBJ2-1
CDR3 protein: CASSRQGGRYWEQFF
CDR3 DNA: TGTGCCAGCAGTCGTCAGGGTGGGAGGTATTGGGAGCAGTTCTTC

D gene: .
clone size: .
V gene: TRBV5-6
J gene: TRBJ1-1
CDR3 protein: CASSLWEEAFF
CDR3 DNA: TGTGCCAGCAGCTTATGGGAAGAAGCTTTCTTT

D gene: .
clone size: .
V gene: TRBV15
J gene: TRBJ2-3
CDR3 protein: CATSNPGSTDTQYF
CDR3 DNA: TGTGCCACCAGCAACCCAGGGTCCACAGATACGCAGTATTTT

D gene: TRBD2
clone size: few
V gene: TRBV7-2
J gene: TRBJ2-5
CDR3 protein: CASSPWGGQETQYF
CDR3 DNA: TGTGCCAGCAGCCCATGGGGGGGTCAAGAGACCCAGTACTTC

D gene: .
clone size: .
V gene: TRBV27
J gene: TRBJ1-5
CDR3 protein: CASRRGVNGISNQPQHF
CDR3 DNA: TGTGCCAGCCGTAGGGGTGTGAACGGCATTAGCAATCAGCCCCAGCATTTT

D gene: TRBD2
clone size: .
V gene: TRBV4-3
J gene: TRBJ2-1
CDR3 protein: CASSQDPSGRTYSYEQFF
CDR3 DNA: TGCGCCAGCAGCCAAGATCCTAGCGGGAGGACGTATTCTTATGAGCAGTTCTTC

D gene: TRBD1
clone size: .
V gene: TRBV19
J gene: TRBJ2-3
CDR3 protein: CASRDRGHPDTQYF
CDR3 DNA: TGTGCCAGTAGAGACAGGGGGCATCCAGATACGCAGTATTTT

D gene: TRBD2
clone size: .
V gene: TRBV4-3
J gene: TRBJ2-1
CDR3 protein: CASSQDSAGVAYNEQFF
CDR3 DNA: TGCGCCAGCAGCCAAGATTCAGCGGGAGTTGCCTACAATGAGCAGTTCTTC

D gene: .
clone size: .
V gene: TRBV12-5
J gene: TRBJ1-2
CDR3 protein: CASATDLTGFYGYTF
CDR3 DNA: TGTGCTAGTGCCACCGATTTGACGGGCTTCTATGGCTACACCTTC

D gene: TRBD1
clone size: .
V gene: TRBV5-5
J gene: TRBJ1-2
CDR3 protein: CASSPDRAPDLNYGYTF
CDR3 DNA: TGTGCCAGCAGCCCGGACAGGGCCCCAGACCTCAACTATGGCTACACCTTC

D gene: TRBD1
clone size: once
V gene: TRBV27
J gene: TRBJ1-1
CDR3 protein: CASSAGTENTEAFF
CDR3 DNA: TGTGCCAGCAGTGCAGGGACAGAGAACACTGAAGCTTTCTTT